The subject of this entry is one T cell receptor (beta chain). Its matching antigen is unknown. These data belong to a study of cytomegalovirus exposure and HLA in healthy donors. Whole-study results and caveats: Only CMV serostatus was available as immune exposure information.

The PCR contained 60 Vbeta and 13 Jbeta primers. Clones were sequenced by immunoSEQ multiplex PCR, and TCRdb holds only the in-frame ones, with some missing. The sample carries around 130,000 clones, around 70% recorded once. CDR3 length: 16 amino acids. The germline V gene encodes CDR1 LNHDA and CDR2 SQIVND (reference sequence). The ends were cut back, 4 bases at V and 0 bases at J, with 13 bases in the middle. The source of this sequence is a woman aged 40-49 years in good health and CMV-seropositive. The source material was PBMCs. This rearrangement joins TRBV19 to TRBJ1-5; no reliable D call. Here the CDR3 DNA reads TGTGCCAGTAGTAAGCGGACGGGTACTAGCAATCAGCCCCAGCATTTT. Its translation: CASSKRTGTSNQPQHF.